This T cell receptor (beta chain) stems from a study of CD8+CD57+ T cells in acquired aplastic anemia. At the level of the study: Yields of DNA that came from sorted CD4+ and CD8+ cells averaged about 3.4 ug. On average, healthy donors gave approximately 9.9 million reads for CD4+ cells.

V was shortened by 5 bases and J by 8 bases, with 27 bases between the two germline ends. The CDR3 runs to 17 residues. This clonotype has a count of ten or more. The antigen is unknown. Study findings and constraints: Patients shared 25 to 35 CD8+ CDR3 sequences with controls.

Profiling of TCR beta VDJ combinations and CDR3 sequences used genomic DNA as template. TCRdb called the reads again in MiXCR, with one record for every CDR3 protein. Of some 410,000 distinct CDR3 sequences in the sample, approximately 70% were seen once. What was sequenced was sorted CD4+, CD8+, or CD8+CD57+ T cells (not recorded which) from PBMCs. This receptor was obtained from a human donor in good health, serving as a control. The chain has TRBV12-3 or TRBV12-4 and TRBJ1-2; D uncertain. As DNA, the CDR3 is TGTGCCAGCAGTCCACGAGCGTGGCAAGAACATGGAGGAGGCTACACCTTC. This gives the protein CASSPRAWQEHGGGYTF.